This record looks at one T cell receptor beta chain sequence and its context. These data come from a study of shared clonotypes between healthy human individuals. Germline V CDR1 and CDR2: GTSNPN, SVGIG (reference sequence). The CDR3 contains 15 residues. The V end lost 3 bases, the J end lost 8 bases, and 19 bases lay between the germline ends. The method was immunoSEQ multiplex PCR; TCRdb's version includes in-frame clones alone and lacks a portion of them. The data hold roughly 1,600,000 clones, with 98% observed a single time. This rearrangement joins TRBV30 to TRBJ1-4, with a tentative D call TRBD1 (6 bases). Material: naive CD4+ T cells sorted from blood. Specified subset: CD45RA+ positively selected. The clonotype originates from a man aged 25 to 40 in good health. CDR3 DNA sequence: TGTGCCTGGAGCTTGCTCACAGGGCTAAGCGAAAAACTGTTTTTT. It encodes CAWSLLTGLSEKLFF.